This T cell receptor beta chain was documented in a study of T cells in Graves' hyperthyroidism and ophthalmopathy. This clonotype was seen repeatedly, ten times or more. The CDR3 loop spans 14 amino acids. Trimming took 5 bases from V and 1 from J, leaving 10 bases between them. Germline CDR1 is SGHTA and CDR2 is FQGNSA. Amplified regions were TCR beta CDR3 sequences from RNA transcripts. The study used the HTBI primer set for a first-round RT-PCR of the TCR CDR3. TCRdb re-called the multiplex PCR reads with MiXCR, one entry per CDR3 protein. The data show 600,000 to 750,000 distinct CDR3 sequences, roughly 17% seen once.

The clonotype was recovered from a man aged 50-60 years with Graves' hyperthyroidism. The chain joins TRBV7-2 to TRBJ2-3; D call uncertain. The sequencing input was blood. The CDR3 DNA is TGTGCCAGCAGCCCATCCCTACGCACAGATACGCAGTATTTT. Its protein product is CASSPSLRTDTQYF.